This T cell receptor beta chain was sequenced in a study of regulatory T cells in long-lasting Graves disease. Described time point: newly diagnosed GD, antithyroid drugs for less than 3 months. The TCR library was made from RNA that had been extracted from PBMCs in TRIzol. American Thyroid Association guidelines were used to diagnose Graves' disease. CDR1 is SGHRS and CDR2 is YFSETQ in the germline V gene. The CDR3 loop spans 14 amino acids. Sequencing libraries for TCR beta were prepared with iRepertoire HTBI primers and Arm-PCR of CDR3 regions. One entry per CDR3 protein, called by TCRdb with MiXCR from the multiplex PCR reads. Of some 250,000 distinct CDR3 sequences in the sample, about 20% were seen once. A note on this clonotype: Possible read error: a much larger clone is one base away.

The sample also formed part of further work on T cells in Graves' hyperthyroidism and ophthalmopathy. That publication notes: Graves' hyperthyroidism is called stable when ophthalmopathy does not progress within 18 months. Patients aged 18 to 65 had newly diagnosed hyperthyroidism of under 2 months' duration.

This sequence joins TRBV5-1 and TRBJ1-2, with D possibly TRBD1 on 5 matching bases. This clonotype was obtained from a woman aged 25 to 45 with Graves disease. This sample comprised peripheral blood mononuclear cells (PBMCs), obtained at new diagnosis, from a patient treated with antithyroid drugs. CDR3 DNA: TGCGCCAACAGCTTGGAAGCGGGGGAGCATGGCTACACCTTC. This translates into CANSLEAGEHGYTF.